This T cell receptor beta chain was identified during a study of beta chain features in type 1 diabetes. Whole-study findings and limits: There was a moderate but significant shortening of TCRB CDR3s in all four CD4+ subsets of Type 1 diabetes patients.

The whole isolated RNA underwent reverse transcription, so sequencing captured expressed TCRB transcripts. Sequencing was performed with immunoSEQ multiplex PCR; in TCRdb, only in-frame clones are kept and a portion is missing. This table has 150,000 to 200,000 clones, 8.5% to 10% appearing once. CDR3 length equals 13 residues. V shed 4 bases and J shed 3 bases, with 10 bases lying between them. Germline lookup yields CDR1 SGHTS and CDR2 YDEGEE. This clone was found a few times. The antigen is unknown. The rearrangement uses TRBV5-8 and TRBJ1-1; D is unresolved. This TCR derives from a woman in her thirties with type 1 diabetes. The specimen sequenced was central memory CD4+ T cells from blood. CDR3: CASSPRPDTEAFF. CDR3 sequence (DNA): TGTGCCAGCAGCCCCAGGCCGGACACTGAAGCTTTCTTT.